What follows is one T cell receptor (beta chain) and its context. The sample originates from a study of blood T cell repertoires in COVID-19. This table comes from immunoSEQ multiplex PCR, and its TCRdb copy is limited to in-frame clones, with some not included. The sample contains about 31,000 clones, 90% to 95% of which appear only once. Trimming cost V 3 bases and J 6 bases, with 7 bases left between them. There are 12 residues in the CDR3. Germline V gives CDR1 SGHRS, CDR2 YFSETQ. This sequence originates from a man aged 55 to 70 with acute or convalescent COVID-19. Input material: peripheral blood. This chain connects TRBV5-1 to TRBJ2-1; D uncertain. The CDR3 sequence: CASSSHPNEQFF. The CDR3 coding sequence is TGCGCCAGCAGCTCCCATCCCAATGAGCAGTTCTTC. The variable domain in full, completed from reference TRBV5-1 and TRBJ2-1, reads KAGVTQTPRYLIKTRGQQVTLSCSPISGHRSVSWYQQTPGQGLQFLFEYFSETQRNKGNFPGRFSGRQFSNSRSEMNVSTLELGDSALYLCASSSHPNEQFFGPGTRLTVL.